The rows below give T cell receptor beta chains drawn from one sample of a study of T cell changes during pregnancy in multiple sclerosis. The assay was immunoSEQ multiplex PCR, and TCRdb's table has in-frame clones only and misses some. Here the sample spans over 85,000 clones, more than 85% being singletons. The sample here was peripheral blood, taken in the first trimester of pregnancy. The receptors here all came from a female donor in good health, enrolled as a control in a pregnancy study. The CDR3 runs from the conserved cysteine through the conserved F or W. The order of the fields is J gene, clone size, V gene, CDR3 protein. A row's size may be missing; if present it is once, few, many or a size class.

>TRBJ2-2|-|TRBV5-1
CASSRTTNTGELFF
>TRBJ2-1|-|TRBV29-1
CSVPDRGYNEQFF
>TRBJ2-7|-|TRBV10-3
CAISESDRKYEQYF
>TRBJ2-7|-|TRBV28
CASSPRIAYEQYF
>TRBJ1-2|-|TRBV6-5
CASSDRSGYGYTF
>TRBJ2-7|-|TRBV11-3
CASSLSTGEQYF
>TRBJ1-2|-|TRBV5-5
CASSLVENRGRDYGYTF
>TRBJ1-3|-|TRBV10-3
CAIGWGEGNTIYF
>TRBJ2-7|once|TRBV5-6
CASSLEPGTGGYEQYF
>TRBJ2-5|-|TRBV5-6
CAARLSGEPQETQYF
>TRBJ2-2|-|TRBV9
CASRQGYTGELFF
>TRBJ1-2|-|TRBV5-4
CASSLDRGYGYTF
>TRBJ2-6|once|TRBV18
CASSPKGVTSSGANVLTF
>TRBJ2-5|-|TRBV30
CAWSVQAGSWETQYF
>TRBJ1-1|-|TRBV7-3
CASSLGVYTEAFF
>TRBJ2-7|-|TRBV4-3
CASSQGRSYEQYF
>TRBJ1-1|-|TRBV28
CASSQLENTEAFF
>TRBJ1-2|-|TRBV14
CASSHPGQANYGYTF
>TRBJ2-4|-|TRBV5-4
CASSYRDRGRSAKNIQYF
>TRBJ2-1|-|TRBV2
CASSERTPYNEQFF
>TRBJ1-2|-|TRBV28
CASSPSRGYYGYTF
>TRBJ2-1|-|TRBV6-5
CASSYGLSSYNEQFF
>TRBJ2-1|-|TRBV11-3
CASSIREDEQFF
>TRBJ1-1|-|TRBV15
CATSRVGGLIAFF
>TRBJ2-1|-|TRBV19
CASSLSGGKNEQFF
>TRBJ1-4|few|TRBV10-3
CAISEGGDEKLFF
>TRBJ2-1|-|TRBV11-1
CASSQGQTNEQFF
>TRBJ1-2|-|TRBV6-6
CASSYSRDSYGYTF
>TRBJ2-5|-|TRBV15
CATSRRRAGGQETQYF
>TRBJ1-6|-|TRBV25-1
CASSEPSGTGHSPLHF
>TRBJ2-5|-|TRBV5-1
CASSLASGQETQYF
>TRBJ1-5|-|TRBV4-3
CASSQGEGNQPQHF
>TRBJ2-7|-|TRBV7-2
CAVGGEPPLEQYF
>TRBJ2-1|-|TRBV7-2
CASSLSVGYYEQFF
>TRBJ1-6|once|TRBV9
CASSVDAGQGFNSPLHF
>TRBJ2-5|-|TRBV7-2
CASSLVPQVEKTQYF
>TRBJ1-5|-|TRBV2
CASSEDRGSVQPQHF
>TRBJ2-1|-|TRBV19
CASSIGSGGALVYNEQFF
>TRBJ2-3|-|TRBV15
CATSGTGVYTDTQYF
>TRBJ1-1|-|TRBV19
CASSMGQPNTEAFF
>TRBJ1-3|-|TRBV10-3
CAISDGGDSGNTIYF
>TRBJ1-1|-|TRBV11-2
CASSFRQGWDTEAFF
>TRBJ1-2|-|TRBV18
CASSLLGQGDGYTF
>TRBJ1-6|few|TRBV19
CASTNRGTGGAGSPLHF
>TRBJ2-2|-|TRBV7-2
CASSFSNTGELFF
>TRBJ2-7|once|TRBV18
CASSPVGLGEKYEQYF
>TRBJ1-1|-|TRBV10-3
CAISAGQFDTEAFF
>TRBJ1-4|-|TRBV5-1
CASSAGQHFNEKLFF
>TRBJ1-2|-|TRBV6-5
CASSLPGSYGYTF
>TRBJ2-2|-|TRBV11-1
CASSMGRGSLNTGELFF
>TRBJ2-1|-|TRBV19
CASSLPRGGDNEQFF